Each of the 3 T cell receptor beta chains below was sequenced from the same sample in a study of CD8+ T cells in alopecia areata (dated by TCRdb to 2016 to 2019). Libraries were prepared through the immunoSEQ multiplex PCR assay. To provide template for TCR sequencing, every sample had RNA extracted and reverse transcribed into cDNA. TCRdb provides this immuneACCESS table in a form limited to in-frame rearrangements. Some clones are lacking; in checked studies, under half of them reflect an unresolved V gene, and why the rest are absent is not known. This sample lists roughly 250,000 clones; under 70% were detected once. Of the sample, under 1.5% is held by the ten largest clones. The time point tag for this specimen amounts to: baseline before oral tofacitinib. The sequencing used CD4+ T cells sorted from blood, collected at week 0. The source of these receptors is a human donor with alopecia areata.

This chain joins TRBV30 and TRBJ2-7; possible D gene TRBD2, 6 bases. Per the germline V gene, CDR1 is GTSNPN and CDR2 is SVGIG (reference sequence). V dropped 5 bases and J dropped 3 bases, with 11 bases sitting between them. The CDR3 consists of 12 residues. CDR3 in amino acids: CAWASGVYEQYF. CDR3 coding DNA: TGTGCCTGGGCTTCGGGGGTCTACGAGCAGTACTTC. The full variable domain, in which reference TRBV30 and TRBJ2-7 provide the parts outside the CDR3, is SQTIHQWPATLVQPVGSPLSLECTVEGTSNPNLYWYRQAAGRGLQLLFYSVGIGQISSEVPQNLSASRPQDRQFILSSKKLLLSDSGFYLCAWASGVYEQYFGPGTRLTVT.

This clone appeared a single time. CDR3: CSVEVRQGINTGELFF. The CDR3 coding sequence is TGCAGCGTTGAAGTCAGACAGGGGATAAACACCGGGGAGCTGTTTTTT. The V call is TRBV29-1, the J call TRBJ2-2, with 8 bases matching TRBD1. The CDR3 covers 16 residues. After removal of 1 base from V and 2 bases from J, the junction contained 6 bases not matched to a gene. The germline V gene has CDR1 SQVTM and CDR2 ANQGSEA.

This sequence joins TRBV30 and TRBJ2-7, with D unclear. CDR3 length equals 14 residues. Germline CDR1 GTSNPN, CDR2 SVGIG (reference sequence). Trimming stripped 0 bases from V and 0 bases from J, with 9 bases between. The CDR3 DNA reads TGTGCCTGGAGTGTAGCCGCTAGCTCCTACGAGCAGTACTTC. It codes for CAWSVAASSYEQYF.